This T cell receptor (beta chain) was obtained from a study of shared clonotypes between healthy human individuals. Healthy and HIV-negative, the adult donors had no recent acute infections or vaccinations. Trimming took off 5 bases at V and 1 base at J, with 11 bases between the two ends. Germline loops: CDR1 MNHEY, CDR2 SVGAGI. This CDR3 is 14 amino acids long. General study results and limits: Rarefaction showed that sequencing of sorted subsets was incomplete (despite large depth). Relative to memory subsets, naive subsets generally showed larger estimated richness.

Per the original methods: Without quality scores, immunoSEQ junctional reads could not be filtered like full-length reads. Generated by immunoSEQ multiplex PCR, the TCRdb table keeps only in-frame clones and is missing some. D and trimming were read from the DNA, whereas the V and J calls and clone size are those reported in that table. The sample lists over a million clones; approximately 68% were seen once. Points on this clone: Its antigen is currently unknown.

The chain has TRBV6-5 and TRBJ1-1; D gene unclear. What was sequenced was memory CD4+ T cells sorted from blood. Subset reported: CD45RA-negative fraction. The receptor comes from a man aged 18 to 29 in good health. The CDR3 loop is CASSRSGPNTEAFF. CDR3 DNA sequence: TGTGCCAGCAGTCGCTCCGGACCGAACACTGAAGCTTTCTTT.